Here is one T cell receptor (beta chain) with its context. Only a few counts were recorded for this clonotype. What antigen it recognizes has not been identified. No base qualities exist here, and no much larger clone lies one base off it. The sample's treatment or condition label is to be understood as: live attenuated yellow fever vaccine strain. PBMCs were isolated from peripheral blood using a standard Ficoll-Paque protocol. Dynabeads CD4 and CD8 positive selection kits were used to isolate CD4 and CD8 T-cell fractions. RNA was extracted with TriZol from bulk PBMCs, CD4 and CD8 fractions, and dextramer-positive and dextramer-negative fractions. The V end loses 1 base and the J end loses 1 base, and a stretch of 9 bases separates them. Inclusive of the bounding cysteine and phenylalanine, the CDR3 is 15 residues long. Left in the record is the CDR3 DNA by itself, 45 bases read in frame from the first base. The germline V gene yields SGHRS for CDR1 and YFSETQ for CDR2.

TCR cDNA was made using 5'RACE template switching, a step that added a universal primer site and unique molecular identifiers. cDNA synthesis was primed from both the TCR alpha and TCR beta constant segments. Library amplification involved two PCR steps, and the second step added sample barcodes and sequencing adapters. Sequencing of libraries was performed on Illumina HiSeq 2500 (2x100 bp) or NovaSeq (2x150 bp). As for the authors' bioinformatics: Reads were demultiplexed and collapsed into UMI consensus sequences with MIGEC, and V(D)J alignment was performed with MiXCR. Vaccine-responding clonotypes were defined with edgeR using replicate PBMC samples, requiring FDR below 0.01 and a log2 fold change above 5 up to day 15. Each bulk clonotype received a CD4 or CD8 identity based on whether the sequenced CD4 or CD8 repertoire contained that clonotype at higher abundance. TCRdb applied fastp at Q25 and MiXCR to the public reads, then kept only in-frame beta chains. Merged by CDR3 protein, the rows form single entries marked with the most common genes and DNA. The V and J calls were determined by TCRdb, not by the authors. The sample yields approximately 300,000 distinct CDR3 sequences; 13% were counted once. The ten most abundant clones make up 0.4% to 0.55% of the sample.

This sample is drawn from a study of T cells after yellow fever vaccination (dated by TCRdb to the late 2010s). Context from the whole study: The SMART-Seq v4 Ultra Low Input RNA kit was used to prepare libraries from fractions with low cell numbers. To follow T-cell clones before and after both primary and booster YFV17D yellow fever vaccination, bulk TCR alpha and beta repertoires underwent longitudinal sequencing. The cohort comprised two healthy male donors, one aged 18 to 29 and one aged 30 to 39 years. Bulk PBMC replicates and cell subsets were isolated from blood drawn at multiple timepoints before and after both primary and secondary immunization. The paper's findings and limits, for the study overall: Because only a couple of donors were included in the study, the extent to which the findings can be generalized is limited. A small share of clonotypes was detected in both CD4 and CD8 compartments, with the overlap likely arising from convergent recombination. Computational filtering was required because FACS-sorted repertoires could contain abundant contaminating clonotypes from the bulk population. The secondary T-cell response was found to be weaker but faster than the primary response, with a peak reached on day 5 rather than on day 15. Most clones expanded after primary vaccination (around 96% of CD4 and around 89% of CD8) were re-detected after the booster, suggesting that broad memory maintenance occurred.

Recombination connected TRBV5-1 to TRBJ2-1; the D region possibly corresponds to TRBD2 (5 bases align). This TCR was recovered from a man younger than 45 who received the YFV17D yellow fever vaccine. The sample here was CD4+ T cells sorted from PBMCs, taken 45 days after the yellow fever booster vaccination. CDR3 region: CASSLRTESYNEQFF. Here is the DNA: TGCGCCAGCAGCTTGAGGACTGAGTCCTACAATGAGCAGTTCTTC.